This is a list of T cell receptor beta chains from one sample in a study of blood T cell repertoires in COVID-19. Profiled with immunoSEQ multiplex PCR; TCRdb holds only in-frame clones, not every one. Of 360,000 or so clones in the sample, around 92% were seen once. The specimen sequenced was PBMCs or T cells enriched from blood (not recorded which). The receptor set was obtained from a woman aged 30 to 39 who had recovered from COVID-19. Each CDR3 is given with its conserved first and last residue. A D gene is named only where the DNA matches it firmly. Rows may omit the clone size; those that give it use once, few, many or a size class.

j_call d_call v_call clone_size cdr3_nt cdr3_aa
TRBJ2-4 TRBD1 TRBV11-2 NA TGTGCCAGCAGCCCAATGGACAGGGGGGACATTCAGTACTTC CASSPMDRGDIQYF
TRBJ2-2 NA TRBV9 NA TGTGCCAGCAGCTCAAGCCTCCACACCGGGGAGCTGTTTTTT CASSSSLHTGELFF
TRBJ2-2 NA TRBV7-8 NA TGTGCCAGCAGTTTTAGGAGGGACACCGGGGAGCTGTTTTTT CASSFRRDTGELFF
TRBJ1-4 NA TRBV4-1 NA TGCGCCAGCAGCGATCGGGACATTCGGTTCGAAAAACTGTTTTTT CASSDRDIRFEKLFF
TRBJ2-7 NA TRBV29-1 NA TGCAGCGTTGTGGACAGCGAATACTACGAGCAGTACTTC CSVVDSEYYEQYF
TRBJ2-7 NA TRBV7-2 NA TGTGCCAGCAGCTTAGACGGCGGGAGCAGGGGGCTGCGTGAGCAGTACTTC CASSLDGGSRGLREQYF
TRBJ2-7 TRBD1 TRBV18 NA TGTGCCAGCTCCAGGGACAGTTTCTCCTACGAGCAGTACTTC CASSRDSFSYEQYF
TRBJ1-1 NA TRBV19 NA TGTGCCAGTAGAGTGACAGGTCGTAACACTGAAGCTTTCTTT CASRVTGRNTEAFF
TRBJ2-1 TRBD2 TRBV27 NA TGTGCCAGCAGTCTATTAGCGGGCTCCTACAATGAGCAGTTCTTC CASSLLAGSYNEQFF
TRBJ1-2 TRBD1 TRBV6-5 NA TGTGCCAGCAGTCGGGAACAGGGGCTGGATGGCTACACCTTC CASSREQGLDGYTF
TRBJ1-1 NA TRBV4-3 NA TGCGCCAGCAGCCACGGTAATTTTGCTGAAGCTTTCTTT CASSHGNFAEAFF
TRBJ2-1 TRBD1 TRBV5-1 NA TGCGCCAGCAGCATTTGGACAGGGGAGGGTGAGCAGTTCTTC CASSIWTGEGEQFF
TRBJ2-1 NA TRBV28 NA TGTGCCAGCAGTTTGCAGACAGATTACAATGAGCAGTTCTTC CASSLQTDYNEQFF
TRBJ2-2 NA TRBV11-2 once TGTGCCAGCAGCTTATTAGCGAACACCGGGGAGCTGTTTTTT CASSLLANTGELFF
TRBJ1-2 NA TRBV7-2 once TGTGCCAGCAGCTTAGCTCTTGTGCAGGGGCCTAACTATGGCTACACCTTC CASSLALVQGPNYGYTF
TRBJ1-6 TRBD1 TRBV4-1 NA TGCGCCAGCAGCCAGAGGACCCGGGACAGGGGCGGATCACCCCTCCACTTT CASSQRTRDRGGSPLHF
TRBJ2-3 NA TRBV7-2 NA TGTGCCAGCAGCTTTGGCAGCGCAGATACGCAGTATTTT CASSFGSADTQYF
TRBJ2-2 TRBD1 TRBV7-9 NA TGTGCCAGCAGCTTACACAGGGGAAACACCGGGGAGCTGTTTTTT CASSLHRGNTGELFF
TRBJ2-1 NA TRBV5-1 NA TGCGCCAGCGCCGCCGGGAATGAGCAGTTCTTC CASAAGNEQFF
TRBJ1-2 NA TRBV18 once TGTGCCAGCTCACCAGGGACACGCACCCCATACACCTTC CASSPGTRTPYTF
TRBJ1-3 NA TRBV5-1 NA TGCGCCAGCAGCCCCGGCCTAGGGGTACCCGCGTACACCATATATTTT CASSPGLGVPAYTIYF
TRBJ2-1 NA TRBV5-1 NA TGCGCCAGCAGCTTGGGGGACCACAGGGATTACAATGAGCAGTTCTTC CASSLGDHRDYNEQFF
TRBJ2-1 TRBD2 TRBV9 NA TGTGCCAGCAGCCTCCGCCCCGGGGGGGCGGGAATCTATGAGCAGTTCTTC CASSLRPGGAGIYEQFF
TRBJ2-7 NA TRBV13 NA TGTGCCAGCAGCTTAGGCCCCCGGACAGTATTCTACGAGCAGTACTTC CASSLGPRTVFYEQYF
TRBJ2-7 NA TRBV12-5 NA TGTGCTAGTGGATCTTGGACAGCAACCTACGAGCAGTACTTC CASGSWTATYEQYF
TRBJ2-1 NA TRBV13 NA TGTGCCAGCAGCTTAGCAAATTACAATGAGCAGTTCTTC CASSLANYNEQFF